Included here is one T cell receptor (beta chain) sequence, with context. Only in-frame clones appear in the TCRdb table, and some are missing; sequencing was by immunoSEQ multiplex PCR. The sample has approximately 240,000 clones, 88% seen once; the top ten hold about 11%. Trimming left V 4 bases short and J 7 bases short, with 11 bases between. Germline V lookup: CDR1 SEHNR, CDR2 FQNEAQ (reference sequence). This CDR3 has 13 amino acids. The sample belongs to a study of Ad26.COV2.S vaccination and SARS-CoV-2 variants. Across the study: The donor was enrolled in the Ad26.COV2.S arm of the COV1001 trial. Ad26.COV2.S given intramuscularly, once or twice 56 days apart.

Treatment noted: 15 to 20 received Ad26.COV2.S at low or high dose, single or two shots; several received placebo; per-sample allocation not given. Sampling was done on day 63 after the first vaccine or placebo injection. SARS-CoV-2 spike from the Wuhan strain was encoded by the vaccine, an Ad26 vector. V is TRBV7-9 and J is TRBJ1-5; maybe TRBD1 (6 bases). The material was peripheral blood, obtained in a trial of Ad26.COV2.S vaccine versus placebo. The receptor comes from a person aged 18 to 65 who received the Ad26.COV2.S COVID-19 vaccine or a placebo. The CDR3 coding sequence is TGTGCCAGCAGCTCCCAGGGGAAGCAGCCCCAGCATTTT. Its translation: CASSSQGKQPQHF.